The entry below describes one T cell receptor beta chain. Germline V gives CDR1 SGHRS, CDR2 YFSETQ. V trimming: 2 bases; J trimming: 11 bases; junction bases outside the gene matches: 7. The CDR3 has 13 residues. The data were taken from a study of blood T cells in healthy people across ages. A second roughly 6 to 12 cycle PCR used barcoded and J-beta primers. From the 5' RACE reads, TCRdb called clonotypes with MiXCR, one entry per CDR3 protein. The sample lists around 1.5 million distinct CDR3 sequences, almost 35% occurring once. The TCR was taken from a woman in her twenties or thirties in good health. Material: blood. This rearrangement joins TRBV5-1 to TRBJ1-1, with 9 bases lining up with TRBD1. In nucleotides, the CDR3 is TGCGCCAGCAGCTTCCGGGACAGGGACTTCGCTTTCTTT. It encodes CASSFRDRDFAFF.